A selection of T cell receptor beta chains follows, all from one sample in a study of T cells after posttransplantation cyclophosphamide. The protocol was immunoSEQ multiplex PCR, while the TCRdb copy is restricted to in-frame clones and leaves out a portion. Observed are some 23,000 clones, no singletons, with the top ten taking around 1.7%. The sequencing used PBMCs, collected after allogeneic stem cell transplant with posttransplant cyclophosphamide. Every receptor here comes from a young adult male patient who received an allogeneic stem cell transplant from a related donor, was CMV-positive, and had no GVHD. Some T cells may be the graft donor's. CDR3s include the opening cysteine and the closing phenylalanine or tryptophan. D genes are given only for firm matches. The listing skips clone size in some rows; elsewhere it reads once, few, many or a size class.

d_call j_call clone_size v_call cdr3_aa cdr3_nt
- TRBJ1-2 many TRBV19 CASSLTNYGYTF TGTGCCAGTAGTTTAACTAACTATGGCTACACCTTC
- TRBJ1-1 - TRBV28 CASSSMGGGHAEPFF TGTGCCAGCAGTTCTATGGGCGGGGGACACGCTGAACCTTTCTTT
- TRBJ1-1 many TRBV7-2 CASSLEGSPEAFF TGTGCCAGCAGCTTAGAGGGGTCCCCAGAAGCTTTCTTT
- TRBJ1-1 many TRBV5-1 CASSLAGGIGAFF TGCGCCAGCAGCTTGGCCGGGGGGATTGGGGCTTTCTTT
- TRBJ2-7 many TRBV27 CASSLLQGGKYEQYF TGTGCCAGCAGTTTATTACAGGGGGGGAAATACGAGCAGTACTTC
TRBD2 TRBJ2-3 many TRBV29-1 CSVEVAGVGTDTQYF TGCAGCGTTGAGGTAGCGGGGGTGGGCACAGATACGCAGTATTTT
- TRBJ2-1 many TRBV7-2 CASSLEGASYNEQFF TGTGCCAGCAGCCTTGAAGGGGCCAGCTACAATGAGCAGTTCTTC
- TRBJ1-5 many TRBV4-1 CASSQASRSNQPQHF TGCGCCAGCAGCCAAGCAAGCAGGAGCAATCAGCCCCAGCATTTT
TRBD1 TRBJ1-2 many TRBV7-8 CASSPGGYSYGYTF TGTGCCAGCAGCCCAGGGGGGTATAGCTATGGCTACACCTTC
- TRBJ2-3 many TRBV5-1 CASSLAAASTDTQYF TGCGCCAGCAGCTTGGCGGCGGCTAGCACAGATACGCAGTATTTT
- TRBJ2-7 many TRBV27 CASSSPGLPFGEQYF TGTGCCAGCAGTTCTCCGGGACTTCCCTTCGGGGAGCAGTACTTC
- TRBJ1-5 many TRBV18 CASSPSGSGNQPQHF TGTGCCAGCTCACCCTCGGGGTCGGGAAATCAGCCCCAGCATTTT
TRBD1 TRBJ2-5 many TRBV29-1 CSVESFGRGLKTQYF TGCAGCGTTGAATCTTTCGGCAGGGGGCTGAAGACCCAGTACTTC
TRBD1 TRBJ1-2 many TRBV28 CASSPYPGQGVYGYTF TGTGCCAGCAGTCCCTACCCGGGACAGGGGGTTTATGGCTACACCTTC
- TRBJ2-5 many TRBV27 CASSPNTGGGRTQYF TGTGCCAGCAGTCCTAATACAGGGGGGGGGAGGACCCAGTACTTC
TRBD1 TRBJ1-6 many TRBV13 CASSLRQGQGSPLHF TGTGCCAGCAGCCTCAGACAGGGGCAAGGTTCACCCCTCCACTTT
- TRBJ2-7 many TRBV5-4 CASSLGRERVYEQYF TGTGCCAGCAGCTTGGGCAGGGAAAGGGTCTACGAGCAGTACTTC
TRBD2 TRBJ2-7 many TRBV5-1 CASSTGLAGSYEQYF TGCGCCAGCAGCACCGGACTAGCGGGATCCTACGAGCAGTACTTC
TRBD2 TRBJ2-7 many TRBV4-2 CASSQGQPGLAGIYEQYF TGTGCCAGCAGCCAAGGTCAACCGGGACTAGCGGGTATTTACGAGCAGTACTTC
TRBD2 TRBJ2-1 many TRBV7-9 CASSLPSGGVYNEQFF TGTGCCAGCAGCCTTCCTAGCGGGGGGGTCTACAATGAGCAGTTCTTC
TRBD2 TRBJ2-5 many TRBV19 CASSTHTSGGAARGETQYF TGTGCCAGTAGTACCCATACTAGCGGGGGGGCCGCTAGGGGAGAGACCCAGTACTTC
TRBD1 TRBJ1-2 many TRBV7-9 CASSSTDRANYGYTF TGTGCCAGCAGCTCCACCGACAGGGCTAACTATGGCTACACCTTC
TRBD1 TRBJ1-2 many TRBV6-5 CASSLTGVGSYGYTF TGTGCCAGCAGTTTGACAGGGGTGGGTAGCTATGGCTACACCTTC
- TRBJ1-4 many TRBV7-2 CASSLAVRANEKLFF TGTGCCAGCAGCTTAGCGGTTCGGGCTAATGAAAAACTGTTTTTT
TRBD1 TRBJ2-3 many TRBV5-1 CASSEGQGRITDTQYF TGCGCCAGCAGCGAGGGACAGGGGCGAATCACAGATACGCAGTATTTT
- TRBJ1-1 many TRBV10-3 CAISEGAGGAFF TGTGCCATCAGTGAGGGGGCCGGGGGAGCTTTCTTT
- TRBJ1-3 many TRBV5-1 CVSSFRSGAGNTIYF TGCGTCAGCAGCTTTAGATCGGGAGCCGGAAACACCATATATTTT